The next 26 T cell receptor beta chains were all read from a single sample in a study of shared clonotypes between healthy human individuals. Some clones are missing from TCRdb's copy, which holds only in-frame ones; the method was immunoSEQ multiplex PCR. The table lists about 120,000 clones, around 68% of them singletons. Source material: memory CD8+ T cells sorted from blood. Subset specified: CD45RO+ cells pooled with CCR7-negative TemRA cells. The receptors here all came from a woman aged 25 to 39 in good health.

This clone came up many times. V and J are TRBV5-4 and TRBJ2-3, with TRBD2 as a possible D gene (5 bases). The length of the CDR3 is 15 residues. With 4 bases removed from V and 0 bases from J, the gap between germline ends came to 12 bases. Germline loops: CDR1 SGHNT, CDR2 YYREEE (reference sequence). DNA of the CDR3: TGTGCCAGCAGCAACGGACTGGCTAGCACAGATACGCAGTATTTT. Translation gives CASSNGLASTDTQYF. The full variable domain, with the rest looked up from reference TRBV5-4 and TRBJ2-3, is ETGVTQSPTHLIKTRGQQVTLRCSSQSGHNTVSWYQQALGQGPQFIFQYYREEENGRGNFPPRFSGLQFPNYSSELNVNALELDDSALYLCASSNGLASTDTQYFGPGTRLTVL.

This clone was recorded a few times. This chain joins TRBV6-4 and TRBJ2-1, with 12 nucleotides matching TRBD1. V lost 2 bases to trimming and J lost 9 bases; unmatched junction nucleotides: 8. Germline V gene sequence: CDR1 MRHNA, CDR2 SNTAGT. CDR3 length: 16 residues. CDR3 sequence (DNA): TGTGCCAGCAGTGACGCCCCGGGACAGGGGGCTAGTGAGCAGTTCTTC. Its protein product is CASSDAPGQGASEQFF.

This chain connects TRBV29-1 to TRBJ2-7, with 11 bases fitting TRBD1. Per the germline V gene, CDR1 is SQVTM and CDR2 is ANQGSEA. The V and J ends lost 4 bases and 2 bases, in that order; junction bases with no gene match: 10. This CDR3 has 16 amino acids. Here the CDR3 reads CSVGGDRGATTYEQYF. DNA of the CDR3: TGCAGCGTTGGAGGGGACAGGGGGGCAACCACCTACGAGCAGTACTTC.

The rearrangement joins TRBV28 to TRBJ2-1; 8 bases are shared with TRBD2. The CDR3 loop spans 17 amino acids. Germline values: CDR1 MDHEN, CDR2 SYDVKM. V lost 2 bases to trimming and J lost 0 bases; unmatched junction nucleotides: 6. CDR3 region: CASSLLASGHSYNEQFF. In nucleotides, the CDR3 is TGTGCCAGCAGTTTACTCGCTAGCGGGCACTCCTACAATGAGCAGTTCTTC.

A note on this clone: Other DNA sequences in this sample translate to the same CDR3. The genes are TRBV4-2 and TRBJ2-6; possible D gene TRBD1, 5 bases. CDR3 length: 16 amino acids. V lost 0 bases and J 4 bases, leaving 10 bases between the germline ends. Germline V gene lookup returns CDR1 LGHNA and CDR2 YNFKEQ. This CDR3 reads CASSQDQGSGANVLTF. The CDR3 DNA reads as TGTGCCAGCAGCCAAGATCAGGGATCCGGGGCCAACGTCCTGACTTTC.

The chain employs TRBV6-5 and TRBJ1-1; 7 nucleotides match TRBD1. V shed 7 bases and J 5 bases; nucleotides not matched to a gene: 7. Germline values: CDR1 MNHEY, CDR2 SVGAGI. This CDR3 has 13 residues. Here the CDR3 reads CASTRSQGTEAFF. The CDR3 DNA sequence: TGTGCCAGCACTCGATCACAGGGGACTGAAGCTTTCTTT.

Turning to this clone: This likely came from a read error, as a far larger clone is one base away. This sequence joins TRBV2 and TRBJ2-7; D is uncertain. The ends were cut back, 6 bases at V and 0 bases at J, with 3 bases in the middle. The CDR3 is 11 amino acids. From germline, CDR1 is SNHLY and CDR2 FYNNEI. CDR3 in DNA: TGTGCCAGCAGCGACTCCTACGAGCAGTACTTC. The encoded protein is CASSDSYEQYF.

The V call is TRBV11-2, the J call TRBJ2-1; TRBD1 agrees at 10 bases. This CDR3 contains 13 residues. The J segment lost 8 bases and the V segment lost 6 bases, leaving 4 bases of the junction unmatched. Germline V gene sequence: CDR1 SGHAT, CDR2 FQNNGV. The CDR3 region is CASRTGGAHEQFF. The CDR3 DNA follows: TGTGCCAGCAGGACAGGGGGCGCCCATGAGCAGTTCTTC.

This clone was detected a few times. The J gene is TRBJ2-7, the V gene TRBV27; perhaps TRBD2 as D (5 bases). CDR1 is MNHEY, CDR2 SMNVEV, per germline (reference sequence). V was trimmed by 3 bases and J by 6 bases, leaving 21 bases between them. The CDR3 loop spans 16 amino acids. In DNA, the CDR3 is TGTGCCAGCAGTTTTCTTGGTGGTGCAGGCGAGGGCGAGCAGTACTTC. It translates to CASSFLGGAGEGEQYF.

Turning to this clone: The likely explanation is a read error, given a far larger clone one base away. The chain employs TRBV25-1 and TRBJ1-5; 7 bases agree with TRBD1. Germline CDR1 and CDR2: MGHDK and SYGVNS. The V segment lost 3 bases and the J segment 2 bases; nucleotides outside the gene matches: 1. This CDR3 is 14 amino acids long. This CDR3 reads CASSDRGGNQPQHF. CDR3 nucleotides: TGTGCCAGCAGTGACAGGGGGGGCAATCAGCCCCAGCATTTT.

V and J are TRBV13 and TRBJ1-1; 12 bases match TRBD1. The CDR3 length is 17 residues. CDR1 and CDR2 (germline): PRHDT, FYEKMQ (reference sequence). After removal of 6 bases from V and 4 bases from J, the junction contained 12 bases not matched to a gene. Here the CDR3 reads CASSHTGTGGAGTEAFF. CDR3 sequence (DNA): TGTGCCAGCAGTCATACTGGGACAGGGGGCGCCGGCACTGAAGCTTTCTTT.

The J gene is TRBJ1-5, the V gene TRBV6-5, with D possibly being TRBD1 (6 bases). Per germline, CDR1 MNHEY and CDR2 SVGAGI. CDR3 length: 14 amino acids. Trimming removed 2 bases at V and 7 bases at J, with 12 bases between. Here the CDR3 reads CASSYAGGWQPQHF. The CDR3 DNA reads as TGTGCCAGCAGTTACGCGGGGGGCTGGCAGCCCCAGCATTTT.

This clone has a single count. The gene calls are TRBV25-1 and TRBJ2-5, with TRBD1 identical over 9 bases. This CDR3 has 16 amino acids. Trimming took 6 bases from V and 4 from J; bases not matched to a gene: 12. The germline CDR1 and CDR2 sequences are MGHDK and SYGVNS. The CDR3 coding sequence is TGTGCCAGCAGACAAAGTCGTATGACAGGGGGAGAGACCCAGTACTTC. As protein: CASRQSRMTGGETQYF.

A few counts support this clone. Here the CDR3 reads CASSFEESSYNEQFF. CDR3 DNA: TGTGCCAGCAGTTTCGAGGAGAGCTCCTACAATGAGCAGTTCTTC. The chain combines TRBV27 with TRBJ2-1; D is ambiguous. The CDR3 sequence is 15 residues long. Trimming stripped 3 bases from V and 0 bases from J, with 9 bases between. Germline-derived CDR1 and CDR2 are MNHEY and SMNVEV (reference sequence).

The chain recombines TRBV25-1 with TRBJ1-2; D is undetermined. The V end was cut by 3 bases, the J end by 8 bases, with 16 bases between. The CDR3 is 14 amino acids. Germline V gene lookup returns CDR1 MGHDK and CDR2 SYGVNS. The CDR3 bases are TGTGCCAGCAGTGACATTAACACCGAGGAGGGCTACACCTTC. Amino acids: CASSDINTEEGYTF.

The chain employs TRBV13 and TRBJ2-7; 10 positions match TRBD2. V was clipped by 5 bases and J by 5 bases; unmatched bases: 9. Germline values: CDR1 PRHDT, CDR2 FYEKMQ (reference sequence). The CDR3 loop spans 15 amino acids. In DNA form, the CDR3 reads TGTGCCAGCAGCCCAGGCGGGCTAGCGGGAGACGAGCAGTACTTC. Translated: CASSPGGLAGDEQYF.

The CDR3 region has the DNA TGCGCCAGCAGCCAAGAGGTTGTAATAGCGGGAGGAACCGGGGAGCTGTTTTTT. Its protein is CASSQEVVIAGGTGELFF. The J gene is TRBJ2-2, the V gene TRBV4-1; 10 bases fit TRBD2. The length of the CDR3 is 18 residues. Germline CDR1 reads MGHRA; CDR2 reads YSYEKL. Trimming removed 0 bases from V and 5 bases from J; junction bases left unmatched: 9.

The chain joins TRBV5-4 to TRBJ2-5; 7 nucleotides agree with TRBD2. CDR1 SGHNT and CDR2 YYREEE come from the germline V gene (reference sequence). The CDR3 runs to 16 residues. V gave up 2 bases and J gave up 6 bases; unmatched junction bases: 13. The CDR3 region is CASSLRLPGGSQTQYF. The DNA of the CDR3 is TGTGCCAGCAGCTTAAGATTGCCGGGGGGAAGTCAGACCCAGTACTTC. Complete variable domain (other parts from reference TRBV5-4 and TRBJ2-5): ETGVTQSPTHLIKTRGQQVTLRCSSQSGHNTVSWYQQALGQGPQFIFQYYREEENGRGNFPPRFSGLQFPNYSSELNVNALELDDSALYLCASSLRLPGGSQTQYFGPGTRLLVL.

This clone was observed at least ten times. The genes are TRBV11-2 and TRBJ2-5; D perhaps matches TRBD2 (5 bases). The CDR3 extends over 13 amino acids. The V and J ends lost 6 bases and 5 bases respectively, with 13 bases between them. CDR1 and CDR2 from the germline V gene are SGHAT and FQNNGV. The CDR3 reads CASSSGSAETQYF. CDR3 coding DNA: TGTGCCAGCAGTTCTGGTAGCGCGGAGACCCAGTACTTC.

Details on this clone: Other DNA sequences within the sample encode an identical CDR3. The chain recombines TRBV2 with TRBJ1-5; 7 positions match TRBD1. Trimming took 5 bases from V and 4 from J; bases not matched to a gene: 8. Germline V gene sequence: CDR1 SNHLY, CDR2 FYNNEI. The CDR3 has 15 residues. The CDR3 DNA follows: TGTGCCAGCAGTTCAGGGACAGCGTCAAATCAGCCCCAGCATTTT. It is translated as CASSSGTASNQPQHF.

This chain links TRBV2 with TRBJ1-2; TRBD1 matches 11 bases. Unmatched junction bases numbered 8, after V lost 6 bases and J lost 8 bases. This CDR3 region has 14 residues. Germline CDR1 is SNHLY and CDR2 is FYNNEI. CDR3 coding DNA: TGTGCCAGCAGCTTCGGACAGGGGGCGCAAGGCTACACCTTC. Translation: CASSFGQGAQGYTF.

This clone was seen a single time. CDR3 nucleotides: TGTGCCAGCAGTTTTTGGGGGGAGGAGTTCTTC. Translating gives CASSFWGEEFF. The V and J genes are TRBV28 and TRBJ2-1; D possibly corresponds to TRBD2 (6 bases). V lost 3 bases, J lost 14 bases, and 11 bases lay in between. The CDR3 spans 11 residues. Germline V lookup: CDR1 MDHEN, CDR2 SYDVKM.

The J gene is TRBJ2-6, the V gene TRBV6-6; D gene ambiguous. V was pared by 5 bases and J by 0 bases, with 5 bases between. The CDR3 is 14 amino acids. From germline, CDR1 is MNHNY and CDR2 SVGAGI (reference sequence). The CDR3 nucleotides read TGTGCCAGCAGTGGAAACTCTGGGGCCAACGTCCTGACTTTC. Its translation: CASSGNSGANVLTF.

The chain has TRBV29-1 and TRBJ1-1; the match to TRBD1 covers 8 bases. The CDR3 contains 14 residues. The ends lost 5 bases at V and 8 bases at J; junction bases unmatched: 13. Germline V gene sequence: CDR1 SQVTM, CDR2 ANQGSEA. The CDR3 region has the DNA TGCAGCGTTTTTCAGGGGGCGCTTATAGGGGAAGCTTTCTTT. This codes for CSVFQGALIGEAFF.

This chain uses TRBV7-3 with TRBJ2-1; 7 nucleotides align to TRBD1. The junction had 12 bases not matched to a gene; V was cut back by 6 bases and J by 1 base. In germline, CDR1 is SGHTA, CDR2 FQGTGA. This CDR3 is built from 17 residues. The CDR3 loop reads CASSNSVGDSSYNEQFF. The DNA for the CDR3 is TGTGCCAGCAGTAACTCAGTGGGGGACAGTTCCTACAATGAGCAGTTCTTC.

The chain is built from TRBV5-1 and TRBJ2-7, with D perhaps matching TRBD2 (5 bases). The V and J ends lost 4 bases and 5 bases respectively, with 16 bases between them. This CDR3 contains 14 residues. Germline V CDR1 and CDR2: SGHRS, YFSETQ. Here the CDR3 DNA reads TGCGCCAGCAGCCGAAGGGCGGGCCTCGACGAGCAGTACTTC. It codes for CASSRRAGLDEQYF.